The 5 T cell receptor beta chains listed next were all sequenced from one sample in a study of T cells expressing NK-cell markers. One entry per CDR3 protein, without DNA, is what TCRdb gives after re-calling the 5' RACE reads. The record lists about 180,000 distinct CDR3 sequences, of which the ten most abundant hold roughly 20%. Material: blood T cells: a sorted CD56 or NKG2C T cell subset, CD4+ or CD8+ T cells, or bulk PBMC T cells (not recorded which). Every receptor here comes from a woman aged 18-70 years in good health.

The rearrangement links TRBV9 to TRBJ1-1; TCRdb's D call, TRBD1, is unchecked because there is no DNA. The CDR3 contains 14 residues. CDR1 is SGDLS, CDR2 YYNGEE, per germline. CDR3 amino acids: CASSPTPEKSEAFF.

This chain links TRBV5-1 with TRBJ2-5; with no DNA, the TCRdb D assignment of TRBD1 cannot be verified. Germline V gene data show CDR1 as SGHRS and CDR2 as YFSETQ. The CDR3 covers 13 residues. The CDR3 region is CASSGGGGETQYF. The full variable domain, rest sourced from reference TRBV5-1 and TRBJ2-5, is KAGVTQTPRYLIKTRGQQVTLSCSPISGHRSVSWYQQTPGQGLQFLFEYFSETQRNKGNFPGRFSGRQFSNSRSEMNVSTLELGDSALYLCASSGGGGETQYFGPGTRLLVL.

V gene TRBV5-1 combines with J gene TRBJ1-2. Germline lookup yields CDR1 SGHRS and CDR2 YFSETQ. The length of the CDR3 is 15 residues. The CDR3 spells CASSLDTASNYGYTF.

The chain couples TRBV9 to TRBJ2-2; TCRdb calls TRBD1, which cannot be checked without DNA. The CDR3 consists of 19 residues. The germline V gene has CDR1 SGDLS and CDR2 YYNGEE. The chain's CDR3 is CASSVEPPGMGPNTGELFF. Using reference TRBV9 and TRBJ2-2 for the parts outside the CDR3, the full variable domain is DSGVTQTPKHLITATGQRVTLRCSPRSGDLSVYWYQQSLDQGLQFLIQYYNGEERAKGNILERFSAQQFPDLHSELNLSSLELGDSALYFCASSVEPPGMGPNTGELFFGEGSRLTVL.

The chain carries TRBV5-1 and TRBJ1-1; TCRdb selects TRBD1, and the lack of DNA leaves this call unchecked. The CDR3 has 15 amino acids. Germline V gives CDR1 SGHRS, CDR2 YFSETQ. CDR3 residues: CASSSGPAGDTEAFF. The variable domain in full, with the rest retrieved from reference TRBV5-1 and TRBJ1-1, is KAGVTQTPRYLIKTRGQQVTLSCSPISGHRSVSWYQQTPGQGLQFLFEYFSETQRNKGNFPGRFSGRQFSNSRSEMNVSTLELGDSALYLCASSSGPAGDTEAFFGQGTRLTVV.